A single sample gave rise to the 13 T cell receptor beta chains below, sequenced in a study of T cells in Graves' hyperthyroidism and ophthalmopathy. RNA transcripts served as the template for amplifying TCR beta CDR3 regions. HTBI primers were used for first-round RT-PCR of the TCR CDR3. TCRdb re-analysed the multiplex PCR reads in MiXCR, keeping a single row per CDR3 protein. The data contain 400,000 or so distinct CDR3 sequences, about 14% of them singletons. Sequenced material: blood. The origin of the receptors is a woman in her twenties or thirties with Graves' ophthalmopathy.

In its sample, this clonotype was seen a few times. V is TRBV9 and J is TRBJ1-6; D may be TRBD1 (5 bases). This CDR3 contains 14 residues. CDR1 and CDR2 (germline): SGDLS, YYNGEE. The V and J ends lost 3 bases and 4 bases respectively, with 8 bases between them. The CDR3 protein is CASSEGLYNSPLHF. CDR3 nucleotides: TGTGCCAGCAGCGAGGGACTTTATAATTCACCCCTCCACTTT.

This chain links TRBV19 with TRBJ2-7, with unresolved D. Germline V gives CDR1 LNHDA, CDR2 SQIVND (reference sequence). The CDR3 spans 14 residues. Deletions cut 3 bases from V and 0 bases from J, with 9 bases between. CDR3 amino acids: CASSIKGNSYEQYF. CDR3 bases: TGTGCCAGTAGTATCAAAGGAAACTCCTACGAGCAGTACTTC.

This clonotype has at least ten counts. The CDR3 sequence is CASTSAFAQGITYNSPLHF. For the CDR3, the DNA is TGTGCCAGCACTTCCGCCTTCGCCCAGGGGATAACCTATAATTCACCCCTCCACTTT. This chain links TRBV28 with TRBJ1-6; D is perhaps TRBD1 (6 bases). The germline V and J ends were trimmed by 7 bases and 2 bases, with 24 bases remaining between them. This CDR3 is built from 19 residues. CDR1 MDHEN and CDR2 SYDVKM come from the germline V gene.

In its sample, this clonotype was seen many times. The chain carries TRBV28 and TRBJ2-3; D might be TRBD1 or TRBD2, each matching 5 bases. V dropped 3 bases and J dropped 0 bases, with 7 bases sitting between them. CDR3 length: 14 amino acids. The germline gives CDR1 MDHEN, CDR2 SYDVKM. CDR3 nucleotide sequence: TGTGCCAGCAGTTTTGGGGACAGCACAGATACGCAGTATTTT. Protein: CASSFGDSTDTQYF.

This clonotype has ten or more counts. This rearrangement joins TRBV6-1 to TRBJ2-3; no clear D gene. V dropped 7 bases and J dropped 4 bases, with 3 bases sitting between them. CDR1 MNHNS and CDR2 SASEGT come from the germline V gene. The CDR3 has 10 amino acids. The DNA of the CDR3 is TGTGCCAGCAAGTCAGATACGCAGTATTTT. Translating it yields CASKSDTQYF.

Ten or more counts support this clonotype. The genes are TRBV20-1 and TRBJ2-3, with 13 positions matching TRBD2. V lost 4 bases to trimming and J lost 2 bases; unmatched junction nucleotides: 9. This CDR3 region has 17 residues. Germline assignment: CDR1 DFQATT and CDR2 SNEGSKA (reference sequence). The CDR3 bases are TGCAGTGCTACCTGGACTAGCGGGGGTAGGGTCACAGATACGCAGTATTTT. Encoded protein: CSATWTSGGRVTDTQYF.

This clonotype was picked up one time. The genes are TRBV12-3 or TRBV12-4 and TRBJ2-4; D is perhaps TRBD1 or TRBD2 (5 bases each). The CDR3 runs to 14 residues. V was trimmed by 3 bases and J by 9 bases, leaving 15 bases between them. The CDR3 protein is CASSFGAGVRIQYF. The CDR3 DNA reads as TGTGCCAGCAGTTTTGGGGCGGGCGTGCGCATTCAGTACTTC.

This clonotype showed up many times. The V call is TRBV5-1, the J call TRBJ1-4, with D possibly being TRBD1 (6 bases). Germline lookup yields CDR1 SGHRS and CDR2 YFSETQ. The ends were cut back, 4 bases at V and 0 bases at J, with 13 bases in the middle. This CDR3 has 16 amino acids. The CDR3 sequence is CASSPQTGSTNEKLFF. CDR3 DNA sequence: TGCGCCAGCAGCCCCCAGACAGGTTCAACTAATGAAAAACTGTTTTTT. The full variable domain, its missing parts supplied by reference TRBV5-1 and TRBJ1-4, is KAGVTQTPRYLIKTRGQQVTLSCSPISGHRSVSWYQQTPGQGLQFLFEYFSETQRNKGNFPGRFSGRQFSNSRSEMNVSTLELGDSALYLCASSPQTGSTNEKLFFGSGTQLSVL.

This clonotype was counted many times. The chain joins TRBV30 to TRBJ2-5, with 11 bases that match TRBD1. This CDR3 is 14 amino acids long. CDR1 is GTSNPN and CDR2 is SVGIG in the germline V gene (reference sequence). J lost 3 bases, V lost 4 bases, and 4 bases had no gene match. In DNA form, the CDR3 reads TGTGCCTGGAATAGGGACAGGGGGAAAGAGACCCAGTACTTC. Its protein product is CAWNRDRGKETQYF. The variable domain in full, completed from reference TRBV30 and TRBJ2-5, reads SQTIHQWPATLVQPVGSPLSLECTVEGTSNPNLYWYRQAAGRGLQLLFYSVGIGQISSEVPQNLSASRPQDRQFILSSKKLLLSDSGFYLCAWNRDRGKETQYFGPGTRLLVL.

This clonotype was found a few times. The chain recombines TRBV20-1 with TRBJ2-7; 8 nucleotides agree with TRBD1. Germline loops: CDR1 DFQATT, CDR2 SNEGSKA (reference sequence). This CDR3 has 14 residues. J gave up 0 bases and V 6 bases, and 7 bases lay outside the gene matches. Written as DNA, the CDR3 is TGCAGTGCAAAGGGACAGGAGGACTCCTACGAGCAGTACTTC. Amino acids: CSAKGQEDSYEQYF.

This clonotype was seen many times. J is TRBJ1-4 and V is TRBV7-9; D unclear. V dropped 4 bases and J dropped 0 bases, with 3 bases sitting between them. The CDR3 length is 13 residues. Germline V gene lookup returns CDR1 SEHNR and CDR2 FQNEAQ (reference sequence). CDR3 loop: CASSSSTNEKLFF. CDR3 bases: TGTGCCAGCAGCTCCTCAACTAATGAAAAACTGTTTTTT.

This clonotype was detected many times. The chain carries TRBV28 and TRBJ2-1; 8 bases match TRBD1. The ends lost 5 bases at V and 7 bases at J; junction bases unmatched: 7. This CDR3 region has 14 residues. In germline, CDR1 is MDHEN, CDR2 SYDVKM. The CDR3 DNA reads TGTGCCAGCAGTATCTACAGGGGGGCTAATGAGCAGTTCTTC. This encodes CASSIYRGANEQFF.

Ten or more counts support this clonotype. This chain joins TRBV7-2 and TRBJ1-2, with D possibly being TRBD1 (6 bases). CDR1 SGHTA and CDR2 FQGNSA come from the germline V gene. The CDR3 has 13 amino acids. The V end lost 6 bases, the J end lost 5 bases, and 13 bases lay between the germline ends. CDR3 region: CASREGGRYGYTF. CDR3 DNA: TGTGCCAGCAGAGAGGGGGGGCGGTATGGCTACACCTTC. The complete variable domain, with remaining parts taken from reference TRBV7-2 and TRBJ1-2, reads GAGVSQSPSNKVTEKGKDVELRCDPISGHTALYWYRQSLGQGLEFLIYFQGNSAPDKSGLPSDRFSAERTGGSVSTLTIQRTQQEDSAVYLCASREGGRYGYTFGSGTRLTVV.